This TCR beta chain was obtained from a study of T cell changes during pregnancy in multiple sclerosis. V was clipped by 7 bases and J by 1 base, with 4 bases between them. There are 11 residues in the CDR3. Germline V gene sequence: CDR1 SGHTA, CDR2 FQGNSA. Profiling relied on immunoSEQ multiplex PCR, and the TCRdb table lists in-frame clones only, not all of them. The top ten clones hold 1.6% of a sample with roughly 110,000 clones, less than 95% of them seen once. V and J are TRBV7-2 and TRBJ1-1; D gene ambiguous. The sample here was peripheral blood, taken before pregnancy. The receptor's source is a female donor with multiple sclerosis, enrolled in a pregnancy study. The CDR3: CASTGNTEAFF. In DNA, the CDR3 is TGTGCCAGCACAGGGAACACTGAAGCTTTCTTT.